Shown below are 19 T cell receptor beta chains from a single sample sequenced in a study of T cell repertoires in cytomegalovirus infection. TCRdb called the reads again in MiXCR, with one record for every CDR3 protein. The sample lists around 740,000 distinct CDR3 sequences; less than 40% were seen once. The specimen sequenced was PBMCs. Source of these receptors: a human donor in good health (CMV status not recorded). Some clones in this sample may be carry-over from other donors' samples.

The chain uses TRBV27 and TRBJ1-2, with TRBD1 matching over 9 bases. V lost 7 bases to trimming and J lost 4 bases; unmatched junction nucleotides: 22. The germline V gene has CDR1 MNHEY and CDR2 SMNVEV (reference sequence). The CDR3 loop spans 19 amino acids. CDR3: CASTSTSRRPGQGLYGYTF. The CDR3 nucleotides are TGTGCCAGCACCTCGACTTCCCGACGACCGGGACAGGGCCTCTATGGCTACACCTTC.

This clonotype has a single count. V usage is TRBV18 and J usage is TRBJ1-4; unclear D gene. The V and J ends lost 5 bases and 8 bases respectively, with 12 bases between them. Looked up from germline, CDR1 is KGHSH and CDR2 is LQKENI. The CDR3 covers 13 residues. CDR3: CASSSDWEEKLFF. Here the CDR3 DNA reads TGTGCCAGCTCATCGGACTGGGAGGAAAAACTGTTTTTT.

This clonotype was seen more than once but under ten times. The J gene is TRBJ1-2, the V gene TRBV6-1; D remains unclear. V dropped 3 bases and J dropped 0 bases, with 14 bases sitting between them. Per the germline V gene, CDR1 is MNHNS and CDR2 is SASEGT. The CDR3 spans 16 residues. The CDR3 is CASSDYQASTNYGYTF. The CDR3 region has the DNA TGTGCCAGCAGTGATTATCAGGCTTCTACTAACTATGGCTACACCTTC.

The V call is TRBV6-5, the J call TRBJ2-3, with D possibly called TRBD1 or TRBD2 (5 bases each). V was shortened by 3 bases and J by 6 bases, with 22 bases between the two germline ends. Germline V gives CDR1 MNHEY, CDR2 SVGAGI. The CDR3 is 17 residues long. The DNA of the CDR3 is TGTGCCAGCAGTTATAGGTCTGGGGGACCCGGGCACGATACGCAGTATTTT. Protein product: CASSYRSGGPGHDTQYF.

This clonotype has only a few counts. The CDR3 nucleotides are TGTGCCTGGAGTGACCCCTGGACAGGGAAAACCTACGAGCAGTACTTC. Encoded protein: CAWSDPWTGKTYEQYF. The chain is built from TRBV30 and TRBJ2-7; 8 bases fit TRBD1. Germline V gives CDR1 GTSNPN, CDR2 SVGIG (reference sequence). The CDR3 runs 16 residues. The ends lost 1 base at V and 2 bases at J; junction bases unmatched: 10.

The chain links TRBV12-3 or TRBV12-4 to TRBJ1-1; D is unresolved. The length of the CDR3 is 16 residues. The V gene lost 5 bases and the J gene lost 4 bases, with 20 bases spanning the gap. DNA for the CDR3: TGTGCCAGCAGTCTTCAGAGGTTAGGAACGGGCACTGAAGCTTTCTTT. Translated: CASSLQRLGTGTEAFF.

This rearrangement joins TRBV6-1 to TRBJ1-6; D gene uncertain. Trimming shortened V by 8 bases and J by 7 bases, and 15 bases separated the two germline ends. CDR3 length: 14 amino acids. The V gene's germline CDR1 is MNHNS and CDR2 SASEGT. CDR3 sequence: CASVWWQSNSPLHF. CDR3 DNA sequence: TGTGCCAGCGTTTGGTGGCAGAGCAATTCACCCCTCCACTTT.

This clonotype showed up just a few times. The chain links TRBV6-5 to TRBJ1-2; 10 bases map to TRBD1. The CDR3 is 14 amino acids. The J segment lost 3 bases and the V segment lost 8 bases, leaving 6 bases of the junction unmatched. Germline-derived CDR1 and CDR2 are MNHEY and SVGAGI. CDR3 sequence (DNA): TGTGCCAGCGGCTGGGACAGGGGAGACTATGGCTACACCTTC. It translates to CASGWDRGDYGYTF.

This clonotype has at least ten counts. The chain links TRBV7-8 to TRBJ2-1; 8 bases align to TRBD1. This CDR3 has 14 amino acids. Germline CDR1 is SGHVS and CDR2 is FQNEAQ. The trim removed 5 bases at V and 6 bases at J, leaving 6 bases unmatched. CDR3 amino acids: CASSPGQGTNEQFF. In DNA, the CDR3 is TGTGCCAGCAGCCCCGGACAGGGAACCAATGAGCAGTTCTTC.

The chain links TRBV28 to TRBJ1-3; TRBD1 might be the D (5 bases). CDR3 length equals 17 residues. Germline loops: CDR1 MDHEN, CDR2 SYDVKM. V lost 5 bases, J lost 0 bases, and 17 bases lay in between. The CDR3 coding sequence is TGTGCCAGCAGTGCCCCCCCCCTAGGACACTCTGGAAACACCATATATTTT. Translation: CASSAPPLGHSGNTIYF.

The gene calls are TRBV28 and TRBJ2-1; D is uncertain. Trimming took 5 bases from V and 5 from J, leaving 13 bases between them. CDR3 size: 14 residues. Per the germline V gene, CDR1 is MDHEN and CDR2 is SYDVKM. CDR3 sequence: CASSGARSHNEQFF. The CDR3 DNA reads as TGTGCCAGCAGTGGAGCCCGATCCCACAATGAGCAGTTCTTC.

In the case of this clonotype: The CDR3 ends on some other residue instead of the conserved phenylalanine or tryptophan, so this is likely a read error. This rearrangement joins TRBV7-2 to TRBJ2-5; D is undetermined. This CDR3 has 13 residues. Germline loops: CDR1 SGHTA, CDR2 FQGNSA. V gave up 1 base and J gave up 5 bases, with 8 bases separating them. The CDR3 DNA is TGTGCCAGCAGCTTAGACTATTCGGAGACCCAGTACATC. Protein product: CASSLDYSETQYI.

The genes are TRBV9 and TRBJ1-2, with D possibly TRBD1 on 5 matching bases. The CDR3 spans 12 residues. Deletions cut 0 bases from V and 7 bases from J, with 7 bases between. The germline gives CDR1 SGDLS, CDR2 YYNGEE. The CDR3: CASSVGGVGYTF. In nucleotides, the CDR3 is TGTGCCAGCAGCGTAGGAGGGGTTGGCTACACCTTC.

The rearrangement links TRBV19 to TRBJ2-7, with D possibly being TRBD1 or TRBD2 (5 bases each). Germline assignment: CDR1 LNHDA and CDR2 SQIVND (reference sequence). V was clipped by 10 bases and J by 2 bases, with 21 bases between them. The CDR3 contains 15 residues. DNA for the CDR3: TGTGCCACCCCTAACCCCCGGGACGGCACCTACGAGCAGTACTTC. It yields the protein CATPNPRDGTYEQYF.

There are a few counts of this clonotype. This sequence joins TRBV10-3 and TRBJ1-2; 7 bases map to TRBD1. Germline CDR1 reads ENHRY; CDR2 reads SYGVKD. This CDR3 comprises 13 residues. The J segment lost 12 bases and the V segment lost 10 bases, leaving 17 bases of the junction unmatched. Here the CDR3 DNA reads TGTGCCACAGGTCGAGGGACAGTCACCGCTGACACCTTC. It translates to CATGRGTVTADTF.

The sample holds many counts of this clonotype. The rearrangement uses TRBV4-2 and TRBJ2-7; D not certain. CDR3 length: 15 amino acids. The germline V gene has CDR1 LGHNA and CDR2 YNFKEQ. Trimming took off 1 base at V and 3 bases at J, with 13 bases between the two ends. The CDR3 sequence is CASSQASGRNYEQYF. The CDR3 DNA sequence: TGTGCCAGCAGCCAAGCCTCGGGTCGTAACTACGAGCAGTACTTC.

This clonotype came up many times. V usage is TRBV7-2 and J usage is TRBJ2-3, with 13 bases fitting TRBD2. V was pared by 3 bases and J by 2 bases, with 2 bases of the junction left unmatched. Germline V CDR1 and CDR2: SGHTA, FQGNSA. This CDR3 region has 16 residues. The CDR3 DNA reads TGTGCCAGCAGCTTGACTAGCGGGAGGACCACAGATACGCAGTATTTT. As protein: CASSLTSGRTTDTQYF.

The rearrangement uses TRBV24-1 and TRBJ2-7; D remains ambiguous. Trimming cost V 2 bases and J 1 base, with 8 bases left between them. The CDR3 contains 14 residues. CDR1 and CDR2 (germline): KGHDR, SFDVKD. The CDR3 spells CATSDSGSSYEQYF. The CDR3 nucleotides are TGTGCCACCAGTGATTCCGGCAGTTCCTACGAGCAGTACTTC.

This chain connects TRBV23-1 to TRBJ1-6; D gene ambiguous. TRBV23-1 has ORF status, its function being uncertain. Trimming took off 2 bases at V and 9 bases at J, with 14 bases between the two ends. The CDR3 spans 15 residues. CDR3 amino acids: CASSQGCPWGSPLHF. CDR3 DNA: TGCGCCAGCAGTCAAGGATGCCCGTGGGGTTCACCCCTCCACTTT.